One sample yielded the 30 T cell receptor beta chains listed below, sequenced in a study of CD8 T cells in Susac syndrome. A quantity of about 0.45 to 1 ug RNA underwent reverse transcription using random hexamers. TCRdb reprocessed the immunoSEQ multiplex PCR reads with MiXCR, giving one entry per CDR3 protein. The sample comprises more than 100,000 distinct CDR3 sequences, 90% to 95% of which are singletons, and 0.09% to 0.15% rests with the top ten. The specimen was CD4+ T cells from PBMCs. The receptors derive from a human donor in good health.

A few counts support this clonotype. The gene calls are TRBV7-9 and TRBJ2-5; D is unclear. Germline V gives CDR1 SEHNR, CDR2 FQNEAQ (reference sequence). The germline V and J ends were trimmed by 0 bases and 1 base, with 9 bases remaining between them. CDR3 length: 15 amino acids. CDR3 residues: CASSLAAGVQETQYF. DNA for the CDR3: TGTGCCAGCAGCTTAGCGGCTGGGGTCCAAGAGACCCAGTACTTC.

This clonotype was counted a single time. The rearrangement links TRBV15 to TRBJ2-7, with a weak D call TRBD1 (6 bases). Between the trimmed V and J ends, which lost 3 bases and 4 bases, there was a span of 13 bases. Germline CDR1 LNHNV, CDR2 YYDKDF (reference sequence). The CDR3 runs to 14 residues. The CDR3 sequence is CATSSPGQIYEQYF. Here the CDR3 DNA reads TGTGCCACCAGCAGTCCAGGACAGATTTACGAGCAGTACTTC.

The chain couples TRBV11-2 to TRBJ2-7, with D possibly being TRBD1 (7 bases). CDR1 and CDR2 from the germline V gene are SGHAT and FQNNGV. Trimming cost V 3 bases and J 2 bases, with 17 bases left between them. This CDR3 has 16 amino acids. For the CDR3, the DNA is TGTGCCAGCAGCTTCAGCCCAGGGGGGCTCCCCTACGAGCAGTACTTC. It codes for CASSFSPGGLPYEQYF.

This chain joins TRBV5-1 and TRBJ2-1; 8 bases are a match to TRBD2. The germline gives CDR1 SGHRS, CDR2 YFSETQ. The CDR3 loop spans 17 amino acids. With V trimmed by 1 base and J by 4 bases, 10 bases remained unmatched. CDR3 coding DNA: TGCGCCAGCAGCTTGATGTTGGCGGGAGGTAAATACAATGAGCAGTTCTTC. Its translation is CASSLMLAGGKYNEQFF.

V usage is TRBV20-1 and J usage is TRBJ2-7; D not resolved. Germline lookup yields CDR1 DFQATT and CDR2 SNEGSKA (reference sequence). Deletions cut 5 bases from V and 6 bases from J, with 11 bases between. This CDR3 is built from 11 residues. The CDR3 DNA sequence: TGCAGTGCTGACGGTCCCGGCGAGCAGTACTTC. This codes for CSADGPGEQYF.

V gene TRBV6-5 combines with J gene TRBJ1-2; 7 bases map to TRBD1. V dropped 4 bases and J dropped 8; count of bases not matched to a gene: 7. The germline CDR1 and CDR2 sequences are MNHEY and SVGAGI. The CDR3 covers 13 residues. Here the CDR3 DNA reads TGTGCCAGCAGTTTCTACAGGGGCTGGGGCTACACCTTC. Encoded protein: CASSFYRGWGYTF.

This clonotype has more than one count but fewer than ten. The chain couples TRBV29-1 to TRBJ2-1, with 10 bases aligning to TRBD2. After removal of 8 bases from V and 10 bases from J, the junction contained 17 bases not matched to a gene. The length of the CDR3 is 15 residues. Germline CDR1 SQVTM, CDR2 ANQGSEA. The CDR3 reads CSSASGSSPTGEQFF. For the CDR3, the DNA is TGCAGCTCAGCTAGCGGGAGTAGCCCTACAGGGGAGCAGTTCTTC.

The CDR3 region is CASTPAASGIGEQYF. In DNA form, the CDR3 reads TGCGCCAGCACCCCGGCGGCTAGCGGGATAGGTGAGCAGTACTTC. The genes are TRBV5-1 and TRBJ2-7; 9 positions agree with TRBD2. Per the germline V gene, CDR1 is SGHRS and CDR2 is YFSETQ. V lost 6 bases to trimming and J lost 7 bases; unmatched junction nucleotides: 14. The CDR3 spans 15 residues.

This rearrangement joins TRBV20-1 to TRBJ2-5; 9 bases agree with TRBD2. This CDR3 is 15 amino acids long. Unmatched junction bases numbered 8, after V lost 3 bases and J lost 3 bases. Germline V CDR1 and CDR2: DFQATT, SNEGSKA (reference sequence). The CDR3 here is CSARVAGVLEETQYF. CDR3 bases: TGCAGTGCTAGGGTAGCGGGAGTGTTGGAAGAGACCCAGTACTTC.

The CDR3 bases are TGTGCCAGCCAACAGGGCAGGGGTGAAGCTTTCTTT. Protein sequence: CASQQGRGEAFF. This chain joins TRBV6-5 and TRBJ1-1, with a possible D match to TRBD1 (6 bases). The CDR3 has 12 amino acids. Trimming removed 8 bases at V and 7 bases at J, with 14 bases between. Looked up from germline, CDR1 is MNHEY and CDR2 is SVGAGI.

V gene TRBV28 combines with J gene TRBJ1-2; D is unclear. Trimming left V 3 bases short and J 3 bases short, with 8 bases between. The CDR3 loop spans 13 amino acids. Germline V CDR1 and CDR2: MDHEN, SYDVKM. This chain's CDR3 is CASSFNRDYGYTF. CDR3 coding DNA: TGTGCCAGCAGTTTTAACAGAGACTATGGCTACACCTTC.

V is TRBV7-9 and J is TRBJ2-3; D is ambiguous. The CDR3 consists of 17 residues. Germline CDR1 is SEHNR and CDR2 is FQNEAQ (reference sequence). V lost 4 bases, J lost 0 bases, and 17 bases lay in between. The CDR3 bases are TGTGCCAGCAGCTCCTTCCTCCTAGTTCCTAGCACAGATACGCAGTATTTT. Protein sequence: CASSSFLLVPSTDTQYF. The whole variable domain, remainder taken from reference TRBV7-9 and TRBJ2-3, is DTGVSQNPRHKITKRGQNVTFRCDPISEHNRLYWYRQTLGQGPEFLTYFQNEAQLEKSRLLSDRFSAERPKGSFSTLEIQRTEQGDSAMYLCASSSFLLVPSTDTQYFGPGTRLTVL.

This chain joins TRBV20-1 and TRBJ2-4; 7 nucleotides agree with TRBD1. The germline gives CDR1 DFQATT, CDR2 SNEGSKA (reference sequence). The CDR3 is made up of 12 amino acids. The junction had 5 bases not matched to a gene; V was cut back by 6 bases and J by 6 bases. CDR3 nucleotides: TGCAGTGCGCCGGACAGGCGAAACATTCAGTACTTC. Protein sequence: CSAPDRRNIQYF.

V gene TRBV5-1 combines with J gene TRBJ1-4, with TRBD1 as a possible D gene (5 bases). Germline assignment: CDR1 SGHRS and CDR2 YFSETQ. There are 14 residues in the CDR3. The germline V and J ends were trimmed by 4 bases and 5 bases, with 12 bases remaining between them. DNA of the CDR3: TGCGCCAGCAGCCAGGGACCGGAGAATGAAAAACTGTTTTTT. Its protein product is CASSQGPENEKLFF.

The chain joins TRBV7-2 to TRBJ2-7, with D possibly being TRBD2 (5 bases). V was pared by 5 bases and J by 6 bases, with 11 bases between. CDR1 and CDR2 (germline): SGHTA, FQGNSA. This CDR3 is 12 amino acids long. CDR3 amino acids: CASSLAAGEQYF. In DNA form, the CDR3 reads TGTGCCAGCAGCCTGGCTGCGGGCGAGCAGTACTTC.

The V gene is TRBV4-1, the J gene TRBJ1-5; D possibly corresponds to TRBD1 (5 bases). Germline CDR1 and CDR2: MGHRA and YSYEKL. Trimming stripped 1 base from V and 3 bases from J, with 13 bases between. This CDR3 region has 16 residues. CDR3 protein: CASSQGHRQTNQPQHF. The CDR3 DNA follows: TGCGCCAGCAGCCAAGGACATCGACAGACCAATCAGCCCCAGCATTTT.

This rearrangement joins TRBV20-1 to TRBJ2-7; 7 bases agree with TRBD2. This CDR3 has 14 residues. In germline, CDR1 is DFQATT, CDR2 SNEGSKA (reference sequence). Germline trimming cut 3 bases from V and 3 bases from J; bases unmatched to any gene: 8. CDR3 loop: CSASQGAGSYEQYF. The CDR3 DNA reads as TGCAGTGCTAGTCAAGGAGCGGGAAGCTACGAGCAGTACTTC.

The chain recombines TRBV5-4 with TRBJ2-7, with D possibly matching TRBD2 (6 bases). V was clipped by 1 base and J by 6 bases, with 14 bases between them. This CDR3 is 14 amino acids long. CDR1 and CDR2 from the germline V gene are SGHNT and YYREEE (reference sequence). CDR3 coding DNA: TGTGCCAGCAGCTTGCCGGGCGGGGTCTCCGAGCAGTACTTC. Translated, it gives CASSLPGGVSEQYF.

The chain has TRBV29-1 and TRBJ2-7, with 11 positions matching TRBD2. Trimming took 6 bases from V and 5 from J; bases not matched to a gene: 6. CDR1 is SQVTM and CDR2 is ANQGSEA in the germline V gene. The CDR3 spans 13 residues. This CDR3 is CSVHSGRGNEQYF. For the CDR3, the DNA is TGCAGCGTCCATAGCGGGAGGGGTAACGAGCAGTACTTC.

The CDR3 loop is CASSRLASGKDEQYF. DNA of the CDR3: TGTGCCAGCAGTCGCTTAGCTAGCGGGAAAGACGAGCAGTACTTC. V is TRBV2 and J is TRBJ2-7; 9 bases align to TRBD2. CDR1 is SNHLY and CDR2 is FYNNEI in the germline V gene. The length of the CDR3 is 15 residues. J was trimmed by 5 bases and V by 5 bases; bases with no gene match: 10.

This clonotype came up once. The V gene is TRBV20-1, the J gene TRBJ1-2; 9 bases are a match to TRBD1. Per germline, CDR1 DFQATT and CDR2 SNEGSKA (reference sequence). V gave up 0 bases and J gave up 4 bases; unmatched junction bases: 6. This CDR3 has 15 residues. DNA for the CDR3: TGCAGTGCTAGAGATCAGCCGGGACAGGGCTATGGCTACACCTTC. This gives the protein CSARDQPGQGYGYTF.

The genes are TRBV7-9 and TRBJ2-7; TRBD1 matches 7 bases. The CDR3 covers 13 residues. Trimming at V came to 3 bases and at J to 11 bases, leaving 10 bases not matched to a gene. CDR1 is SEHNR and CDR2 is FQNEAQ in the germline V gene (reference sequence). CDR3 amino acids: CASSFPDRVGEYF. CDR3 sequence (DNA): TGTGCCAGCAGCTTCCCCGACAGGGTGGGGGAGTACTTC.

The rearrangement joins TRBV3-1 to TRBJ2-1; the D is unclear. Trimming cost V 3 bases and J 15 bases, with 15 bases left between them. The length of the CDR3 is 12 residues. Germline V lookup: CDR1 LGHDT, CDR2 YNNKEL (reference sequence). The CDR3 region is CASSHLGGVWFF. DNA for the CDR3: TGTGCCAGCAGCCATCTAGGTGGAGTATGGTTCTTC.

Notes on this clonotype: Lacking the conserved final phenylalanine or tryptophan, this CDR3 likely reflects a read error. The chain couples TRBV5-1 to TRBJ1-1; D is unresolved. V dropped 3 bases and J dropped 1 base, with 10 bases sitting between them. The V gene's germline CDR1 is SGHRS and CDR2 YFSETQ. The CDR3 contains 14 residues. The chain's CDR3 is CASSSSLGNTEAFV. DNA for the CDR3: TGCGCCAGCAGCTCGTCCCTAGGGAACACTGAAGCTTTCGTT.

The CDR3 DNA reads as TGTGCCACCAGCAGCAGGGGTGGCGGCGAGCAGTACTTC. As protein: CATSSRGGGEQYF. V usage is TRBV15 and J usage is TRBJ2-7; possible D gene TRBD1, 6 bases. CDR3 length: 13 residues. Germline CDR1 and CDR2: LNHNV and YYDKDF (reference sequence). The V and J ends lost 3 bases and 6 bases respectively, with 12 bases between them.

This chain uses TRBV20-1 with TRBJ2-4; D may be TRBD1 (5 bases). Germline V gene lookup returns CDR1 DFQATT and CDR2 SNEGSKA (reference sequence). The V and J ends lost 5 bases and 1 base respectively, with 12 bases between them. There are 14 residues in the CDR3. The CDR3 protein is CSAHPGLAKNIQYF. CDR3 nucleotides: TGCAGTGCTCATCCAGGGCTTGCCAAAAACATTCAGTACTTC.

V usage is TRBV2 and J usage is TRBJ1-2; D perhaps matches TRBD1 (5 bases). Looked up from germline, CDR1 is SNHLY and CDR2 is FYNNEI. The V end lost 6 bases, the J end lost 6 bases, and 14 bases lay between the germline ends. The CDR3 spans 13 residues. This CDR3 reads CASRGIRANGYTF. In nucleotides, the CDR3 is TGTGCCAGCAGAGGCATCAGGGCAAATGGCTACACCTTC.

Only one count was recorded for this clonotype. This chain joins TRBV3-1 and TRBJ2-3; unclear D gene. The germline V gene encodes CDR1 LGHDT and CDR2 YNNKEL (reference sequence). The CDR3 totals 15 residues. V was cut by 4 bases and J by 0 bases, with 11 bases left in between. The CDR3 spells CASSPLGASTDTQYF. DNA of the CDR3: TGTGCCAGCAGCCCCCTTGGCGCCAGCACAGATACGCAGTATTTT.

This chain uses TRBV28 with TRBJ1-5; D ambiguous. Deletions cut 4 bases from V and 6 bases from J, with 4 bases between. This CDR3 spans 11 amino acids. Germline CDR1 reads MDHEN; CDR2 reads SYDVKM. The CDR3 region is CASSSRQPQHF. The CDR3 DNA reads TGTGCCAGCAGTTCACGTCAGCCCCAGCATTTT.

CDR3 DNA sequence: TGTGCCAGCAGCCCGACAGGGATCTATGGCTACACCTTC. Protein sequence: CASSPTGIYGYTF. The chain couples TRBV5-6 to TRBJ1-2; TRBD1 matches 7 bases. The V segment lost 4 bases and the J segment 4 bases; nucleotides outside the gene matches: 4. This CDR3 has 13 amino acids. Germline V gene sequence: CDR1 SGHDT, CDR2 YYEEEE.